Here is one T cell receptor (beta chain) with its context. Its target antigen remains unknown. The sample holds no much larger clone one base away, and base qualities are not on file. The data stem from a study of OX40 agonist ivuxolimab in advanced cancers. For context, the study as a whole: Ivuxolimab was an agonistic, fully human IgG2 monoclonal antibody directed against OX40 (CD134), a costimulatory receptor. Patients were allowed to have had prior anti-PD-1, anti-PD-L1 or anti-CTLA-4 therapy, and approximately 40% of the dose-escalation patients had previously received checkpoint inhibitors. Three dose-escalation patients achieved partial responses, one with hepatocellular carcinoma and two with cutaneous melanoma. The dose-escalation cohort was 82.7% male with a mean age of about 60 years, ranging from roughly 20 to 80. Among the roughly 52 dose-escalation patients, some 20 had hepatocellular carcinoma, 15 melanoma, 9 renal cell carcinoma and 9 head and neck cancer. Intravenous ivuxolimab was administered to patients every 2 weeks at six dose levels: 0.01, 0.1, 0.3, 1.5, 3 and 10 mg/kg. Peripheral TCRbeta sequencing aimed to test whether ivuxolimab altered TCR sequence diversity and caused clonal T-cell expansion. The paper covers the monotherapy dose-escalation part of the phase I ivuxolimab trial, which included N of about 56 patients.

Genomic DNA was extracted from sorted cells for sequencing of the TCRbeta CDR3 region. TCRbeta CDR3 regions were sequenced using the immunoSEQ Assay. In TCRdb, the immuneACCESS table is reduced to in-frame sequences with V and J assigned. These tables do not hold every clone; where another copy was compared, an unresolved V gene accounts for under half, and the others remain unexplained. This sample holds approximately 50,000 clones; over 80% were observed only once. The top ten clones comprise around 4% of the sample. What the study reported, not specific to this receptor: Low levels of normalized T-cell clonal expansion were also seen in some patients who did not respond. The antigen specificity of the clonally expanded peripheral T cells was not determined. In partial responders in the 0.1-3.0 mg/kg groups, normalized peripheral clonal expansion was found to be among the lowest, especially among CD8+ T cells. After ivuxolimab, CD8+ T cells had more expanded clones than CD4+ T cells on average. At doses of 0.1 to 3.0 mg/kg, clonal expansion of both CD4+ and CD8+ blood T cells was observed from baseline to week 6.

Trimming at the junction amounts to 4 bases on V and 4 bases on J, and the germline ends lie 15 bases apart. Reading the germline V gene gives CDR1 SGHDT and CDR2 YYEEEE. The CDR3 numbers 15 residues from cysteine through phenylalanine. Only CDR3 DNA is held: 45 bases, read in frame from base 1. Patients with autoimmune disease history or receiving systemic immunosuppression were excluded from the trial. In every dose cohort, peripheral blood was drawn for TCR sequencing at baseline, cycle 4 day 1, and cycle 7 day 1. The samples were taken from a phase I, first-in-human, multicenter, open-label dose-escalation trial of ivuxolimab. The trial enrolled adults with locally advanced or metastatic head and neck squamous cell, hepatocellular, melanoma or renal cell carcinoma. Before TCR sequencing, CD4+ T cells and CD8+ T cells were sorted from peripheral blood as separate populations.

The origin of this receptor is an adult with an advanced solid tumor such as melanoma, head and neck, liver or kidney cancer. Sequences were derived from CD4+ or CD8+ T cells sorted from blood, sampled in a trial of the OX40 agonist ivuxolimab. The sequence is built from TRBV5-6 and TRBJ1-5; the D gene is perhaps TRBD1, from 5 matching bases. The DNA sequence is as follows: TGTGCCAGCAGCGCCGGGACCGGATCGAATCAGCCCCAGCATTTT. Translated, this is CASSAGTGSNQPQHF.